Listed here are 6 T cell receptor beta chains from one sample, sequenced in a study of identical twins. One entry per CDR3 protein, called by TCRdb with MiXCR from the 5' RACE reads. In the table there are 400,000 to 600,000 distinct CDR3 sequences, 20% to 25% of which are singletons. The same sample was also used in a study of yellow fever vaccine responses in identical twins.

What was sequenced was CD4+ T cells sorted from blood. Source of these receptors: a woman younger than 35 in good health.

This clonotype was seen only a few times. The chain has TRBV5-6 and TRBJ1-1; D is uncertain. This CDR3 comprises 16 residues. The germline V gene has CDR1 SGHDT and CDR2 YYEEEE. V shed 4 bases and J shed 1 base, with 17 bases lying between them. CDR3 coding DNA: TGTGCCAGCAGCGCACACCTTAGGACGGAGAACACTGAAGCTTTCTTT. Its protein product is CASSAHLRTENTEAFF. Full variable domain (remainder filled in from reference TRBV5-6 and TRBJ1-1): DAGVTQSPTHLIKTRGQQVTLRCSPKSGHDTVSWYQQALGQGPQFIFQYYEEEERQRGNFPDRFSGHQFPNYSSELNVNALLLGDSALYLCASSAHLRTENTEAFFGQGTRLTVV.

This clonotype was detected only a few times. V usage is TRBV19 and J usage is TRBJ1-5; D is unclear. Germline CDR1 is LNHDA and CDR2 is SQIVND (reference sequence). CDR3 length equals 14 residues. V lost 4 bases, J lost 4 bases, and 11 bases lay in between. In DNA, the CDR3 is TGTGCCAGTAGTAATCAGATGGAAAATCAGCCCCAGCATTTT. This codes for CASSNQMENQPQHF.

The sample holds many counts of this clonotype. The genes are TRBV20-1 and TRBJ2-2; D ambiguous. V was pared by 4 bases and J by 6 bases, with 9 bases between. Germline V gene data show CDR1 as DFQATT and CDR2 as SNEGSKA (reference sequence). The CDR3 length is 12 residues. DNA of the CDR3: TGCAGTGCTAATTCAGGACCCGGGGAGCTGTTTTTT. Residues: CSANSGPGELFF.

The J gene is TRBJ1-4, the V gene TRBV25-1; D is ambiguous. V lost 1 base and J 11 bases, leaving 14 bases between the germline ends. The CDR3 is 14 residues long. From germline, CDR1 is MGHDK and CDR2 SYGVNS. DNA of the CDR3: TGTGCCAGCAGTGAATCCTCCTTCTCCGTTAAACTGTTTTTT. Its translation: CASSESSFSVKLFF. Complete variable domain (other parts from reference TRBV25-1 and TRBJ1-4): EADIYQTPRYLVIGTGKKITLECSQTMGHDKMYWYQQDPGMELHLIHYSYGVNSTEKGDLSSESTVSRIRTEHFPLTLESARPSHTSQYLCASSESSFSVKLFFGSGTQLSVL.

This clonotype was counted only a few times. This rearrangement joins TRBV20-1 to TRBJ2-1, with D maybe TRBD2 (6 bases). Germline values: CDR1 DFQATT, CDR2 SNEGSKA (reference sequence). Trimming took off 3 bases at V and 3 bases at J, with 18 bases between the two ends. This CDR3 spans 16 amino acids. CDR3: CSASEFLGGGYNEQFF. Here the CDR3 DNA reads TGCAGTGCTAGTGAGTTCCTGGGGGGTGGCTACAATGAGCAGTTCTTC.

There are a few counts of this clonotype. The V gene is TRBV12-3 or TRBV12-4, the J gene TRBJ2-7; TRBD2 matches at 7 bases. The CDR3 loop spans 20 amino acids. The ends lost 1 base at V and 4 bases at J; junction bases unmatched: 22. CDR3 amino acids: CASSLVGLLRRGRKMYEQYF. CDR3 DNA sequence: TGTGCCAGCAGTTTAGTTGGCCTCCTTCGCCGCGGGAGAAAGATGTACGAGCAGTACTTC.